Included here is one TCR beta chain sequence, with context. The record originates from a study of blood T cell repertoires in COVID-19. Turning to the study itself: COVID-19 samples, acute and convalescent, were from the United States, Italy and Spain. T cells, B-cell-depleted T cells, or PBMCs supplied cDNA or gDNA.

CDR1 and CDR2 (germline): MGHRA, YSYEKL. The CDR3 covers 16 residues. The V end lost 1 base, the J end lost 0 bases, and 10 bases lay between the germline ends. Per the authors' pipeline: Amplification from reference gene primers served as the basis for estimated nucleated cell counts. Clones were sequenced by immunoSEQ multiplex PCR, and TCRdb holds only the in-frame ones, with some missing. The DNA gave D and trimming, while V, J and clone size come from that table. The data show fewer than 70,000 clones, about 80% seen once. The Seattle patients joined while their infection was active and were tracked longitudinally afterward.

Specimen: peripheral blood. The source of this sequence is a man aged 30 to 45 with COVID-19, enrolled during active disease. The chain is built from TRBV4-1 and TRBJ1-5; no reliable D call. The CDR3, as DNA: TGCGCCAGCAGCCAAGTGCCTCAGTCTAGCAATCAGCCCCAGCATTTT. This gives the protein CASSQVPQSSNQPQHF.